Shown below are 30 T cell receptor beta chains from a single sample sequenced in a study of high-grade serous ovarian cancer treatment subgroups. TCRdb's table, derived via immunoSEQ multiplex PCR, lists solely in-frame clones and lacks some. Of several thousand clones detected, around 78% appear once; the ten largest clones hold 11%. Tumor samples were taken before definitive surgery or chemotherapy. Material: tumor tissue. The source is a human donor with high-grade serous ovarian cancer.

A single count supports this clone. The CDR3 DNA is TGTGCCAGCTCCCAGACAGGGACCGCCTACGAGCAGTACTTC. It translates to CASSQTGTAYEQYF. This chain links TRBV18 with TRBJ2-7; TRBD1 agrees at 7 bases. Germline lookup yields CDR1 KGHSH and CDR2 LQKENI. The CDR3 sequence is 14 residues long. V was pared by 6 bases and J by 2 bases, with 7 bases of the junction left unmatched.

CDR3 sequence: CASSLAQDRGHGYTF. CDR3 sequence (DNA): TGTGCCAGCAGCTTAGCGCAGGACAGGGGCCATGGCTACACCTTC. The chain has TRBV11-2 and TRBJ1-2; 9 nucleotides align to TRBD1. This CDR3 comprises 15 residues. V was pared by 1 base and J by 6 bases, with 6 bases of the junction left unmatched. Germline V gene data show CDR1 as SGHAT and CDR2 as FQNNGV.

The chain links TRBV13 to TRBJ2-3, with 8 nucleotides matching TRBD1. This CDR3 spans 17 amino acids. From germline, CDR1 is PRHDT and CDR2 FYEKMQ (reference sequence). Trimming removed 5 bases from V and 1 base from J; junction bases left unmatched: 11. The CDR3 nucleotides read TGTGCCAGCAGCCTACGAGGACAGGGCCCCGGCACAGATACGCAGTATTTT. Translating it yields CASSLRGQGPGTDTQYF.

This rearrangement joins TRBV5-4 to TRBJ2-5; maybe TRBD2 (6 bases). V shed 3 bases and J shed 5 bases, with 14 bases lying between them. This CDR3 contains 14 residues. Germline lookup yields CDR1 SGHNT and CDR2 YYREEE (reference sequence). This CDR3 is CASSSLATLETQYF. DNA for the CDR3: TGTGCCAGCAGCTCTCTAGCGACTTTGGAGACCCAGTACTTC.

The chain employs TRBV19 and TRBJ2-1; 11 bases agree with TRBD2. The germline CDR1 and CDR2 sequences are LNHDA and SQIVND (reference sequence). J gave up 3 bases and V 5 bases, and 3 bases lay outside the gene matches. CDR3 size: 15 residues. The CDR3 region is CASSVGTSGYNEQFF. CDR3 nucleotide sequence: TGTGCCAGTAGTGTCGGGACTAGCGGCTACAATGAGCAGTTCTTC.

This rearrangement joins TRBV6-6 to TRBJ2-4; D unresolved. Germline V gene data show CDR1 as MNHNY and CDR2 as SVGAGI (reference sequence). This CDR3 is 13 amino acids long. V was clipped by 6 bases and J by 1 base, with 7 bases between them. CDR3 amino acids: CASSRNAKNIQYF. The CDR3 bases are TGTGCCAGCAGCCGCAACGCCAAAAACATTCAGTACTTC.

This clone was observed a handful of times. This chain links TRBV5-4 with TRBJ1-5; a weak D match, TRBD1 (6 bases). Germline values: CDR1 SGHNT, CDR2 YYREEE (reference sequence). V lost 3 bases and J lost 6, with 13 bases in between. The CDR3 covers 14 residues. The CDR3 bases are TGTGCCAGCAGCTCGTGGGGGGGCAGTCAGCCCCAGCATTTT. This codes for CASSSWGGSQPQHF.

The DNA of the CDR3 is TGTGCCAGCAGTTACACACAGGGCCGAGCTAACTATGGCTACACCTTC. This gives the protein CASSYTQGRANYGYTF. The rearrangement uses TRBV6-6 and TRBJ1-2; D perhaps matches TRBD1 (6 bases). Per the germline V gene, CDR1 is MNHNY and CDR2 is SVGAGI (reference sequence). The CDR3 contains 16 residues. Trimming removed 2 bases from V and 0 bases from J, with 13 bases in between.

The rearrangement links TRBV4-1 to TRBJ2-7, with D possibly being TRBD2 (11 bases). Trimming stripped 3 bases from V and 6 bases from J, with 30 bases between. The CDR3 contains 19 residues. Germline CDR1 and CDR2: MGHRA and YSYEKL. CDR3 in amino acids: CASSQKTGGVGLAGGEQYF. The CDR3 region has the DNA TGCGCCAGCAGCCAGAAGACAGGGGGCGTCGGGCTAGCGGGAGGCGAGCAGTACTTC.

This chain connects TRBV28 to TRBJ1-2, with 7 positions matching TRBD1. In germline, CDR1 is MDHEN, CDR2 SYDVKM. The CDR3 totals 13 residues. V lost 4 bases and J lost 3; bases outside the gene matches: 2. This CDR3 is CASSSTGDYGYTF. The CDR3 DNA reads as TGTGCCAGCAGTTCCACAGGGGACTATGGCTACACCTTC.

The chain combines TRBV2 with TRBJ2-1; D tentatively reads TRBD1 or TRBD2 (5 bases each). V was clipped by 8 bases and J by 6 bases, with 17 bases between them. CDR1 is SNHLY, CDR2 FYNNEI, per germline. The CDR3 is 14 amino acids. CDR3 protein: CASGGRPWSNEQFF. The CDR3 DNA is TGTGCCAGCGGGGGTCGGCCCTGGAGCAATGAGCAGTTCTTC.

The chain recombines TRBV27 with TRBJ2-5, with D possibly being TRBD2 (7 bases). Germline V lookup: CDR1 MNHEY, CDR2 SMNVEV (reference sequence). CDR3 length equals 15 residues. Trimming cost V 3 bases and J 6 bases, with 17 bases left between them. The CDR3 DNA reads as TGTGCCAGCAGTTTGGGGGGGCCCTGGGGGCAGACCCAGTACTTC. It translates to CASSLGGPWGQTQYF.

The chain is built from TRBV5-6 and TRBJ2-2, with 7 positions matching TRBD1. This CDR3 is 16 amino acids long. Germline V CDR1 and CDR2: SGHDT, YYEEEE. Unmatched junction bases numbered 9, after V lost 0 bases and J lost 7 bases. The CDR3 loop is CASSLDVGGVIGELFF. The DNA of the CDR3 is TGTGCCAGCAGCTTGGATGTAGGGGGCGTAATCGGGGAGCTGTTTTTT.

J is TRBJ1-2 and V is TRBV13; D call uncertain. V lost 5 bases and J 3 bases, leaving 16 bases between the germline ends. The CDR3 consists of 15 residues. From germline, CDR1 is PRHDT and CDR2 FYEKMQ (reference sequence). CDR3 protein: CASSPRGGSHYGYTF. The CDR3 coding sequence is TGTGCCAGCAGCCCCCGAGGTGGCTCCCACTATGGCTACACCTTC.

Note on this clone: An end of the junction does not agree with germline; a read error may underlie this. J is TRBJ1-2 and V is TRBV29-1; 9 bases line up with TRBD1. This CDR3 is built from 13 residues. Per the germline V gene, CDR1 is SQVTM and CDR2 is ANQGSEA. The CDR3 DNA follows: TGCAGCGTGGAAGGACAGGGGAACTATGGCTACACCTTC. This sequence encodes CSVEGQGNYGYTF.

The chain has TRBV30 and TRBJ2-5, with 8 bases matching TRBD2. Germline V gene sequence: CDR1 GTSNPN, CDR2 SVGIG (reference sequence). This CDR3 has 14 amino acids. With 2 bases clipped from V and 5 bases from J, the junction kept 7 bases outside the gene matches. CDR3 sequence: CAWSPGGVRETQYF. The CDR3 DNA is TGTGCCTGGAGTCCCGGGGGGGTCCGGGAGACCCAGTACTTC.

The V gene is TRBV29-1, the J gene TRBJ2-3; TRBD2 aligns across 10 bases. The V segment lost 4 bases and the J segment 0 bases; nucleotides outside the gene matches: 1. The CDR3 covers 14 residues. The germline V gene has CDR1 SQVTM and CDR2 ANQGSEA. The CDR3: CSVATSGSTDTQYF. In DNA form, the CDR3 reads TGCAGCGTTGCGACTAGCGGGAGCACAGATACGCAGTATTTT.

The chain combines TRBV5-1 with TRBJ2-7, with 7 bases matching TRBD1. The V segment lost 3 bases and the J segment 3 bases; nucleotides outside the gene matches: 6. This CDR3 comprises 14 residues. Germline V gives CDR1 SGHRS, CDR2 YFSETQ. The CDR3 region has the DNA TGCGCCAGCAGCTCGACAGGGACATTCTACGAGCAGTACTTC. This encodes CASSSTGTFYEQYF. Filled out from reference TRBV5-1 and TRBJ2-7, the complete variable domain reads KAGVTQTPRYLIKTRGQQVTLSCSPISGHRSVSWYQQTPGQGLQFLFEYFSETQRNKGNFPGRFSGRQFSNSRSEMNVSTLELGDSALYLCASSSTGTFYEQYFGPGTRLTVT.

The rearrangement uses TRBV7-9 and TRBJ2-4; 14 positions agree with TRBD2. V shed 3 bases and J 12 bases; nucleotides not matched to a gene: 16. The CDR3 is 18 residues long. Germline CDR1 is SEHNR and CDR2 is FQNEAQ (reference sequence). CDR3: CASSLNTTPRGLAGDQYF. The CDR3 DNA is TGTGCCAGCAGCTTGAATACAACTCCGAGGGGACTAGCGGGGGATCAGTACTTC. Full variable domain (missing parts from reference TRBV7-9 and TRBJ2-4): DTGVSQNPRHKITKRGQNVTFRCDPISEHNRLYWYRQTLGQGPEFLTYFQNEAQLEKSRLLSDRFSAERPKGSFSTLEIQRTEQGDSAMYLCASSLNTTPRGLAGDQYFGAGTRLSVL.

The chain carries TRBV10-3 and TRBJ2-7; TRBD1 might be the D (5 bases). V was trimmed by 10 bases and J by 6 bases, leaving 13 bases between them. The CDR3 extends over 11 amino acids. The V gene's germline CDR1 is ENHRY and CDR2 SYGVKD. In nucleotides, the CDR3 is TGTGCCACCCGAGAAGACAGCGAGCAGTACTTC. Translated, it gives CATREDSEQYF.

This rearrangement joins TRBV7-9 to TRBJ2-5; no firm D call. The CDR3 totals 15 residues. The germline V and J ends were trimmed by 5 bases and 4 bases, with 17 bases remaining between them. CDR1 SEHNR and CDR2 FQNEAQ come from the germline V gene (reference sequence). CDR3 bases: TGTGCCAGCAGCGATTCGAGACCGGCACGAGAGACCCAGTACTTC. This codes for CASSDSRPARETQYF.

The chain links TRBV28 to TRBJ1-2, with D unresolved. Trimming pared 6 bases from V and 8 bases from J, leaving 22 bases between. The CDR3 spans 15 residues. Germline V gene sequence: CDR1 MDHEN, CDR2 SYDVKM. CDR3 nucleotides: TGTGCCAGCAGGGGTAGAGGGCTTTCTAGAGGCGGCTACACCTTC. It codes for CASRGRGLSRGGYTF.

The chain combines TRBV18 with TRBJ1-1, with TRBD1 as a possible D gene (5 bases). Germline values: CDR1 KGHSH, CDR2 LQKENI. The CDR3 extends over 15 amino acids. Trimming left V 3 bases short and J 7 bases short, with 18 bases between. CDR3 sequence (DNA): TGTGCCAGCTCACCCGGGGGAACACAACAAGTTGAAGCTTTCTTT. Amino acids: CASSPGGTQQVEAFF.

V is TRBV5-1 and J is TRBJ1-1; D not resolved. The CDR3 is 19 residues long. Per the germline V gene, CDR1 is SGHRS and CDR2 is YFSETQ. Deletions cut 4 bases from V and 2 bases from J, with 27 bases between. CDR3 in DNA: TGCGCCAGCAGCGTAACACCCACCGCGCCAGGCTGGACCAACACTGAAGCTTTCTTT. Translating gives CASSVTPTAPGWTNTEAFF.

In nucleotides, the CDR3 is TGCGCCAGCAGTGAGTCGATACTAGCGGCCTACAATGAGCAGTTCTTC. Translated: CASSESILAAYNEQFF. This sequence joins TRBV10-1 and TRBJ2-1; 8 nucleotides line up with TRBD2. J lost 2 bases, V lost 0 bases, and 3 bases had no gene match. The CDR3 runs to 16 residues. The V gene's germline CDR1 is WNHNN and CDR2 SYGVQD (reference sequence).

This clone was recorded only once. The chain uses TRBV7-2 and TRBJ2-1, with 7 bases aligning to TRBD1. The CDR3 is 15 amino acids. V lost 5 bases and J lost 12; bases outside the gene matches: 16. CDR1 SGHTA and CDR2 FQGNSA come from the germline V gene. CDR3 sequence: CASSLTQGQSGGQFF. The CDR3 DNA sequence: TGTGCCAGCAGCCTCACCCAAGGACAGTCAGGGGGGCAGTTCTTC.

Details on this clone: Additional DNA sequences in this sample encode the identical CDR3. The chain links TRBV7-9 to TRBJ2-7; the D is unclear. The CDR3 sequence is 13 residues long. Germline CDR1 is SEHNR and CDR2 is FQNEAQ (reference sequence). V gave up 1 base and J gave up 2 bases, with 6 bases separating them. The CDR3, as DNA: TGTGCCAGCAGCTTAGACACCGCCTACGAGCAGTACTTC. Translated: CASSLDTAYEQYF.

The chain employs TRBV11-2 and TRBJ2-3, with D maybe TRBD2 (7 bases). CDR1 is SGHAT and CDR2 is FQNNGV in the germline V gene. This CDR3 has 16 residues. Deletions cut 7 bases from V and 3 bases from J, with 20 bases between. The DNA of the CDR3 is TGTGCCAGCACCCCCTTAGGGGGGGGTCGTACAGATACGCAGTATTTT. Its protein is CASTPLGGGRTDTQYF.

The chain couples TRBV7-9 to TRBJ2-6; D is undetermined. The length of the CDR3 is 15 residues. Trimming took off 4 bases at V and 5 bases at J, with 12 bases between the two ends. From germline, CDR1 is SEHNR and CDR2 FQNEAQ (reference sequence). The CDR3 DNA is TGTGCCAGCAGCTCAATCTCCGGGTGGGCCAACGTCCTGACTTTC. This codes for CASSSISGWANVLTF. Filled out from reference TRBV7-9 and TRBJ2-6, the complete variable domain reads DTGVSQNPRHKITKRGQNVTFRCDPISEHNRLYWYRQTLGQGPEFLTYFQNEAQLEKSRLLSDRFSAERPKGSFSTLEIQRTEQGDSAMYLCASSSISGWANVLTFGAGSRLTVL.

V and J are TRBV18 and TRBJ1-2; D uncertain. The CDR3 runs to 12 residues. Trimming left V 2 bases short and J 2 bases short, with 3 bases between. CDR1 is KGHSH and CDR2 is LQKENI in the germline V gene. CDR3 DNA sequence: TGTGCCAGCTCACCAGACAACTATGGCTACACCTTC. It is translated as CASSPDNYGYTF. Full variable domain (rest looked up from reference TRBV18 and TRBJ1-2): NAGVMQNPRHLVRRRGQEARLRCSPMKGHSHVYWYRQLPEEGLKFMVYLQKENIIDESGMPKERFSAEFPKEGPSILRIQQVVRGDSAAYFCASSPDNYGYTFGSGTRLTVV.